The present T cell receptor beta chain was sequenced within a study of cytomegalovirus exposure and HLA in healthy donors. Study-level findings and limits: Specific recognition of CMV antigens was confirmed in vitro for a few chains (all CMV-associated). It was approximately 160 TCR beta chains that were listed as cytomegalovirus-associated.

The count of this clone is one. The antigen remains unidentified. Only in-frame clones appear in the TCRdb table, and some are missing; sequencing was by immunoSEQ multiplex PCR. The sample has 220,000 or so clones; around 86% are singletons. CDR1 and CDR2 from the germline V gene are MNHEY and SMNVEV (reference sequence). There are 14 residues in the CDR3. V lost 8 bases to trimming and J lost 4 bases, with 15 bases between them. The sequenced sample was PBMCs. This sequence was found in a woman younger than 30 in good health and CMV-seropositive. This chain connects TRBV27 to TRBJ2-1; TRBD2 might be the D (5 bases). The CDR3 loop is CASPRPSCYNEQFF. The CDR3 DNA reads TGTGCCAGCCCCAGGCCTAGCTGTTACAATGAGCAGTTCTTC.